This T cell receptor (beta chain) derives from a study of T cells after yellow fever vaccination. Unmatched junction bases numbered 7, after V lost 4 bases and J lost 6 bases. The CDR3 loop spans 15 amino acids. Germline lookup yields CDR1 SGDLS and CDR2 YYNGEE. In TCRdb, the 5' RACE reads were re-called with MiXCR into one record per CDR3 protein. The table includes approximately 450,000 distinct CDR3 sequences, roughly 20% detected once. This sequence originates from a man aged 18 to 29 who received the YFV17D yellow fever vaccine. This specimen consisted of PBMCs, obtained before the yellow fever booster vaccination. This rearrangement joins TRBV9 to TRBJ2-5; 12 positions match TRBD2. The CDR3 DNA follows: TGTGCCAGCAGCCCCCTAGCGGGGGGGCCGCAGACCCAGTACTTC. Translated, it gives CASSPLAGGPQTQYF.